Described below is a single T cell receptor beta chain sequence and its context. As originally analysed: Amplification with reference gene primers provided the estimates of nucleated cell counts. The assay was immunoSEQ multiplex PCR, and TCRdb's table has in-frame clones only and misses some. From that table come the V and J calls and clone size; the DNA was used to work out D and trimming. The table shows roughly 37,000 clones, with around four fifths occurring only once. Trimming cost V 3 bases and J 7 bases, with 13 bases left between them. The CDR3 runs 13 residues. The germline V gene has CDR1 SGDLS and CDR2 YYNGEE. This specimen belongs to a study of blood T cell repertoires in COVID-19. Study context: T cells, B-cell-depleted T cells, or PBMCs provided the cDNA or gDNA that served as material.

The receptor comes from a human donor in a cohort sampled during active COVID-19. Sequencing input: peripheral blood. The V and J genes are TRBV9 and TRBJ2-5; D perhaps matches TRBD1 (5 bases). Written as DNA, the CDR3 is TGTGCCAGCAGCGATCGCCCAGGGTCGACCCAGTACTTC. This gives the protein CASSDRPGSTQYF.